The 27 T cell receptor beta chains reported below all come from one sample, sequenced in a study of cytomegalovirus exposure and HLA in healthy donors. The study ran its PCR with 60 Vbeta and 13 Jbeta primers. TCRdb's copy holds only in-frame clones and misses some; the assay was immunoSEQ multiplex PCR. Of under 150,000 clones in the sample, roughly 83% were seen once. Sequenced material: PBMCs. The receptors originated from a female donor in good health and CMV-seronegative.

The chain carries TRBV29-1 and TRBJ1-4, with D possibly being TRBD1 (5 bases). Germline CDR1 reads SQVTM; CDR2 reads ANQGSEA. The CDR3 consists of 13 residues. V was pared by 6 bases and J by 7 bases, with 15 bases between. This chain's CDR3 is CSVGDSPTEKLFF. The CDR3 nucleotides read TGCAGCGTCGGTGACAGCCCCACTGAAAAACTGTTTTTT.

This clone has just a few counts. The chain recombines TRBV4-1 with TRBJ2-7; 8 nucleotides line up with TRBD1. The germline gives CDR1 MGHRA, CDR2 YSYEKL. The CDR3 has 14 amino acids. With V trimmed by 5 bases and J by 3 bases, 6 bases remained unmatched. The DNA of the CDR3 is TGCGCCAGCAGCAGGACAGGGCAACTCTACGAGCAGTACTTC. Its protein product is CASSRTGQLYEQYF.

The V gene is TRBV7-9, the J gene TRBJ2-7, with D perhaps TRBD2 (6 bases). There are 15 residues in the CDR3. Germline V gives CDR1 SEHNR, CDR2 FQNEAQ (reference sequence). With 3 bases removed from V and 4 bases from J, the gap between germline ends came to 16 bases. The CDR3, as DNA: TGTGCCAGCAGCTTCTCTGCCGGGACTGAATACGAGCAGTACTTC. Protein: CASSFSAGTEYEQYF.

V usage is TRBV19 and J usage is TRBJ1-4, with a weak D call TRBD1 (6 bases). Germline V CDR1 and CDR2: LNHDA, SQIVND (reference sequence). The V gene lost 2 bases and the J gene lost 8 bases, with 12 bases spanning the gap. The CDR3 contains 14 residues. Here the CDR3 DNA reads TGTGCCAGTAGTATAAGGTCAGGGGCAGAAAAACTGTTTTTT. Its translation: CASSIRSGAEKLFF.

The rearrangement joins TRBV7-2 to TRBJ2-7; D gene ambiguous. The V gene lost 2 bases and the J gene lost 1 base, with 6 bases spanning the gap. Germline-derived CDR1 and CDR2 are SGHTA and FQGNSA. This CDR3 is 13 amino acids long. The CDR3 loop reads CASSLRLSYEQYF. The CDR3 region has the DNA TGTGCCAGCAGCTTAAGACTGTCCTACGAGCAGTACTTC.

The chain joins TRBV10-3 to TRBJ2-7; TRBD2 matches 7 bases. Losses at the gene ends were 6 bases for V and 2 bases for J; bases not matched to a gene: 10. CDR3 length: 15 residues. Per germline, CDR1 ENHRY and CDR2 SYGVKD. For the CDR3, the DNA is TGTGCCATCAGCGATGTGGGAGGGCGCACCTACGAGCAGTACTTC. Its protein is CAISDVGGRTYEQYF.

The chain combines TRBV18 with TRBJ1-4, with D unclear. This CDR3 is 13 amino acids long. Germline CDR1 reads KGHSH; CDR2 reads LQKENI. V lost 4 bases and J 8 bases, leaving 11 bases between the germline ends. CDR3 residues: CASSRAPEEKLFF. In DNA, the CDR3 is TGTGCCAGCTCACGGGCACCGGAAGAAAAACTGTTTTTT. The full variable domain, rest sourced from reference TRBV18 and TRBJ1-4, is NAGVMQNPRHLVRRRGQEARLRCSPMKGHSHVYWYRQLPEEGLKFMVYLQKENIIDESGMPKERFSAEFPKEGPSILRIQQVVRGDSAAYFCASSRAPEEKLFFGSGTQLSVL.

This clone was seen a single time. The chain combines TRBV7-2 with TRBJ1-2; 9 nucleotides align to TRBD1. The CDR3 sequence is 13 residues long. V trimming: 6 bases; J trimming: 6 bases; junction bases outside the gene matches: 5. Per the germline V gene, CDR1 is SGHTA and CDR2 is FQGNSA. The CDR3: CASRTGTGNGYTF. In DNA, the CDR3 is TGTGCCAGCAGAACCGGGACAGGGAATGGCTACACCTTC.

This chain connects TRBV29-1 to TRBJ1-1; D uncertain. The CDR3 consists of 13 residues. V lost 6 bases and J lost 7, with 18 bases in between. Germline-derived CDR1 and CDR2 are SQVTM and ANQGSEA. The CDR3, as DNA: TGCAGCGTCAGCAGCAGGTTTTTGGGTGAAGCTTTCTTT. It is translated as CSVSSRFLGEAFF.

The CDR3 DNA reads TGTGCCATCAGTGTACTGACAGGGGACTATGGCTACACCTTC. Translated: CAISVLTGDYGYTF. J is TRBJ1-2 and V is TRBV10-3; 8 bases align to TRBD1. Germline V gives CDR1 ENHRY, CDR2 SYGVKD. Germline trimming cut 4 bases from V and 3 bases from J; bases unmatched to any gene: 4. CDR3 length: 14 amino acids.

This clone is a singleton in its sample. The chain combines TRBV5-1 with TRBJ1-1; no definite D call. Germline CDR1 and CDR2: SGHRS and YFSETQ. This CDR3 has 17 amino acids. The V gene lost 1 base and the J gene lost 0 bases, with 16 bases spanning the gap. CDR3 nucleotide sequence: TGCGCCAGCAGCTTGACTAGTAGGGTTTGGGTGAACACTGAAGCTTTCTTT. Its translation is CASSLTSRVWVNTEAFF.

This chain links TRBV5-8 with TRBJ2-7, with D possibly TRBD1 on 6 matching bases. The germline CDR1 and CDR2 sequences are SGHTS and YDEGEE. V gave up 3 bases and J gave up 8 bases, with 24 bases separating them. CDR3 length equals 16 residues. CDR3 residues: CASSYRDALGRGKQYF. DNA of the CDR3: TGTGCCAGCAGCTACAGGGACGCCTTGGGTCGGGGCAAGCAGTACTTC.

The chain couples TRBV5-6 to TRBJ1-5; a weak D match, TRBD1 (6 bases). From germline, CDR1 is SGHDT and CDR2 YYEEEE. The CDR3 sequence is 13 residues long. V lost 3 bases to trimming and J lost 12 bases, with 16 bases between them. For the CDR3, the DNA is TGTGCCAGCAGCTCCCCCGGGACATCGGACCAGCATTTT. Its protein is CASSSPGTSDQHF.

For the CDR3, the DNA is TGTGCCAGCAGCTTAATCGCAGGGGGGAATGTGGCCGACAATGAGCAGTTCTTC. This gives the protein CASSLIAGGNVADNEQFF. The J gene is TRBJ2-1, the V gene TRBV7-3; perhaps TRBD1 as D (7 bases). The V gene lost 1 base and the J gene lost 5 bases, with 21 bases spanning the gap. Germline V gene sequence: CDR1 SGHTA, CDR2 FQGTGA. The CDR3 is 18 residues long. Using reference TRBV7-3 and TRBJ2-1 for the parts outside the CDR3, the full variable domain is GAGVSQTPSNKVTEKGKYVELRCDPISGHTALYWYRQSLGQGPEFLIYFQGTGAADDSGLPNDRFFAVRPEGSVSTLKIQRTERGDSAVYLCASSLIAGGNVADNEQFFGPGTRLTVL.

CDR3 protein: CASRRTSGTLEQYF. The CDR3 DNA reads as TGTGCCAGCAGAAGGACTAGCGGGACCCTAGAGCAGTACTTC. The V call is TRBV2, the J call TRBJ2-7; 12 bases are shared with TRBD2. Losses at the gene ends were 6 bases for V and 7 bases for J; bases not matched to a gene: 7. Germline V lookup: CDR1 SNHLY, CDR2 FYNNEI. This CDR3 is 14 amino acids long.

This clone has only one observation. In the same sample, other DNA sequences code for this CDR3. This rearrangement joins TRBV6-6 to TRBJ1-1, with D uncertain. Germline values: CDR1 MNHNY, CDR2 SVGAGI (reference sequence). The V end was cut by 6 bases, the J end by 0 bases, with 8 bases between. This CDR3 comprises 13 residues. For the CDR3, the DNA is TGTGCCAGCAGGGCGGGGTTGAACACTGAAGCTTTCTTT. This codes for CASRAGLNTEAFF.

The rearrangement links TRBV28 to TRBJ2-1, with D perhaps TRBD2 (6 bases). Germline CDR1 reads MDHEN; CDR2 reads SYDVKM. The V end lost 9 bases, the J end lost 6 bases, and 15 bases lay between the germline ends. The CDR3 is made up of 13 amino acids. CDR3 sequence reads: CASWRRGGNEQFF. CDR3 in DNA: TGTGCCAGTTGGAGGAGGGGTGGCAATGAGCAGTTCTTC.

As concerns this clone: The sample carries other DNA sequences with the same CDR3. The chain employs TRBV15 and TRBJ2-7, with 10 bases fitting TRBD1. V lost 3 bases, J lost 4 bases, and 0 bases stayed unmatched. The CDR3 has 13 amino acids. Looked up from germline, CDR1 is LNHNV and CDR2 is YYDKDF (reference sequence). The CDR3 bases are TGTGCCACCAGCAGGGACAGGGGGTACGAGCAGTACTTC. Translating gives CATSRDRGYEQYF.

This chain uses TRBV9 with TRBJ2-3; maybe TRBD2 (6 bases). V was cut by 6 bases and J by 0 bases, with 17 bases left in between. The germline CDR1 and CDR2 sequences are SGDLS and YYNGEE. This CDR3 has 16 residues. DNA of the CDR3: TGTGCCAGCACCTCTCAGGAGGAGGGCAGCACAGATACGCAGTATTTT. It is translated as CASTSQEEGSTDTQYF.

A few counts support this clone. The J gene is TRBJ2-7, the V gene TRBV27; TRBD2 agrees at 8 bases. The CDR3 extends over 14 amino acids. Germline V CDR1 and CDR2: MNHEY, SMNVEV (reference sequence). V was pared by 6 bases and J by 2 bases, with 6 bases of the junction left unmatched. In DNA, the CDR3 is TGTGCCAGCAGCCGTAGCGGGACTCCCTACGAGCAGTACTTC. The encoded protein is CASSRSGTPYEQYF.

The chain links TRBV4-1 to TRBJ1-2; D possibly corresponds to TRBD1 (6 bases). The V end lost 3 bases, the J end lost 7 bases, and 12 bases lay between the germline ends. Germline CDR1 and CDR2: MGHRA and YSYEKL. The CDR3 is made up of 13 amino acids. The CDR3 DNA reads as TGCGCCAGCAGCCAGTTAACAGGGACTGGCTACACCTTC. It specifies CASSQLTGTGYTF.

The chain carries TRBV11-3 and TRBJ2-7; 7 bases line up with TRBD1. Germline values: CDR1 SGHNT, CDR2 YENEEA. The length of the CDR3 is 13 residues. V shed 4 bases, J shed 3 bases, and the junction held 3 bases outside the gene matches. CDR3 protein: CASSSGGNYEQYF. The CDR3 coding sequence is TGTGCCAGCAGCTCAGGGGGAAACTACGAGCAGTACTTC.

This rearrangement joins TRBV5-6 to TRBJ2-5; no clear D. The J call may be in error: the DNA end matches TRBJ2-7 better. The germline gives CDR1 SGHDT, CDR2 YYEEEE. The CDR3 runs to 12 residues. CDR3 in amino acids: CASSLGAFEQYF. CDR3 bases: TGTGCCAGCAGCTTGGGGGCCTTCGAGCAGTACTTC.

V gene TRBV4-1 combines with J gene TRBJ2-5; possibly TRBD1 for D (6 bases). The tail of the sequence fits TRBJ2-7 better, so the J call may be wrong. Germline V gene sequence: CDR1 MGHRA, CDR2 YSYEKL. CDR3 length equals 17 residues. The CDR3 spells CASSPRGDGHPTYEQYF. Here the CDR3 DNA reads TGCGCCAGCAGCCCCAGGGGAGACGGACATCCAACCTACGAGCAGTACTTC.

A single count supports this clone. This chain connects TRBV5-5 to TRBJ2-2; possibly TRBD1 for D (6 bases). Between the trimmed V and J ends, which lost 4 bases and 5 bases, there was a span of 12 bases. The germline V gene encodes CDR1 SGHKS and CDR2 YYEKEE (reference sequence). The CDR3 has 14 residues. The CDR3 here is CASSGGWGTGELFF. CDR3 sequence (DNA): TGTGCCAGCAGCGGGGGCTGGGGAACCGGGGAGCTGTTTTTT.

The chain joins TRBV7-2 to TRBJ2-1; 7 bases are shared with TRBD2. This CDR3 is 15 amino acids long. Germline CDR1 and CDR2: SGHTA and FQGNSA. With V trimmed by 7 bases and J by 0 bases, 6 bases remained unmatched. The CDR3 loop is CASTSQRGSYNEQFF. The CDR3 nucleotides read TGTGCCAGCACGTCACAGCGGGGCTCCTACAATGAGCAGTTCTTC.

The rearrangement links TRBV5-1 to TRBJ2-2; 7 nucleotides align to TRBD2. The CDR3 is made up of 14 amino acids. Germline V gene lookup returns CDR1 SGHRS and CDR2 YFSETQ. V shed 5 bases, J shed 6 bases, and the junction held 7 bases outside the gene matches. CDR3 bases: TGCGCCAGCAGTCGCATGGGGGGGTCCGGGGAGCTGTTTTTT. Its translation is CASSRMGGSGELFF.